The present entry profiles one TCR beta chain with its context. Its binding antigen is unknown. No per-base quality is available; no much larger clone lies one base away. The data originate from a study of T cell repertoires in cytomegalovirus infection (dated by TCRdb to between 2017 and 2020). For the study in its entirety: The HLA type of each donor mattered for the analysis, because public TCR beta signatures pointed to carriage of CMV infection along with the matching HLA type.

The study at large found these results: The ex vivo response was dominated by HLA-C-restricted CMV-specific TCR beta clonotypes, and the single most frequent clonotype in two of eight donors was supplied by these HLA-C-restricted clonotypes. Carriers of CMV infection plus the relevant HLA type were discriminated by the cumulative frequency of public TCR beta family members in the study cohort and in an independent approximately 360-donor cohort.

The instrument given in TCRdb is Illumina HiSeq 1500. TCRdb's own reprocessing of the public reads used fastp at Q25 and MiXCR and kept productive beta chains. When rows share a CDR3 protein, they turn into one entry using the most common DNA and genes. The sample table records more than 400,000 distinct CDR3 sequences; roughly 29% of these occur just once. The top ten clonotypes cover 13% of the sample. The clonotype was recovered from a human donor in good health (CMV status not recorded). Some clones in this sample may be carry-over from other donors' samples. Sequenced sample: PBMCs.

Here the CDR3 is given as CASSIRGSGYNEQFF. Read as DNA, the sequence is TGTGCCAGCAGCATTCGGGGGAGCGGCTACAATGAGCAGTTCTTC. Recombination joined TRBV28 with TRBJ2-1; TRBD2 is a possible D gene, resting on 6 matching bases. V is clipped by 6 bases and J by 3 bases, and the sequence between their germline boundaries is 15 bases long. CDR1 and CDR2 are drawn from the germline V gene: MDHEN, SYDVKM. The CDR3 holds 15 amino acids from the cysteine to the phenylalanine. This entry keeps only the CDR3 DNA: 45 bases, framed from base 1.